These 8 T cell receptor beta chains were all obtained from the same sample, sequenced in a study of blood T cell repertoires in COVID-19. Only in-frame clones appear in the TCRdb table, and some are missing; sequencing was by immunoSEQ multiplex PCR. The sample contains about 260,000 clones, roughly 87% of which appear only once. The sequenced sample was peripheral blood. These receptors came from a woman aged 50 to 60 who had recovered from COVID-19.

This clone was found once. The rearrangement joins TRBV7-2 to TRBJ2-1, with 8 bases identical to TRBD1. J gave up 3 bases and V 5 bases, and 6 bases lay outside the gene matches. This CDR3 has 15 amino acids. Germline V gene data show CDR1 as SGHTA and CDR2 as FQGNSA. As DNA, the CDR3 is TGTGCCAGCAGCATGGGGACAGGTAGCTACAATGAGCAGTTCTTC. Translating gives CASSMGTGSYNEQFF.

The V gene is TRBV5-1, the J gene TRBJ2-1, with D perhaps TRBD2 (7 bases). Germline loops: CDR1 SGHRS, CDR2 YFSETQ. The CDR3 runs 15 residues. Deletions cut 1 base from V and 4 bases from J, with 12 bases between. CDR3 sequence (DNA): TGCGCCAGCAGCTTGACGGGGGGCCCTTACAATGAGCAGTTCTTC. This codes for CASSLTGGPYNEQFF.

V gene TRBV2 combines with J gene TRBJ2-1; the match to TRBD1 covers 10 bases. The germline V gene encodes CDR1 SNHLY and CDR2 FYNNEI. The J segment lost 7 bases and the V segment lost 4 bases, leaving 7 bases of the junction unmatched. CDR3 size: 15 residues. Written as DNA, the CDR3 is TGTGCCAGCAGTGTCCCGACAGGGGGCTTAAATGAGCAGTTCTTC. It encodes CASSVPTGGLNEQFF. Variable domain in full (rest from reference TRBV2 and TRBJ2-1): EPEVTQTPSHQVTQMGQEVILRCVPISNHLYFYWYRQILGQKVEFLVSFYNNEISEKSEIFDDQFSVERPDGSNFTLKIRSTKLEDSAMYFCASSVPTGGLNEQFFGPGTRLTVL.

This clone was seen once. This chain uses TRBV10-3 with TRBJ2-6, with 8 bases matching TRBD1. The CDR3 has 16 amino acids. V was pared by 11 bases and J by 1 base, with 10 bases of the junction left unmatched. Germline V gene sequence: CDR1 ENHRY, CDR2 SYGVKD. The CDR3 DNA reads as TGTGCCTTAGGACAGGGAGTTAATTCTGGGGCCAACGTCCTGACTTTC. Translation: CALGQGVNSGANVLTF.

The rearrangement joins TRBV29-1 to TRBJ2-7; D is perhaps TRBD1 (7 bases). Trimming shortened V by 7 bases and J by 7 bases, and 17 bases separated the two germline ends. Germline V gene data show CDR1 as SQVTM and CDR2 as ANQGSEA. The CDR3 consists of 12 residues. The CDR3: CSGRQGGGEQYF. The CDR3 DNA reads TGCAGCGGTCGACAGGGAGGAGGAGAGCAGTACTTC.

CDR3 protein: CAWGTAGEQYF. The CDR3 bases are TGTGCCTGGGGGACAGCAGGGGAGCAGTACTTC. J is TRBJ2-7 and V is TRBV30, with 7 bases fitting TRBD1. The CDR3 sequence is 11 residues long. Germline assignment: CDR1 GTSNPN and CDR2 SVGIG (reference sequence). V lost 5 bases, J lost 7 bases, and 5 bases stayed unmatched.

CDR3 sequence reads: CASSLSADYYGYTF. The CDR3 nucleotides are TGCGCCAGCAGCTTGTCTGCAGATTACTATGGCTACACCTTC. This chain uses TRBV5-1 with TRBJ1-2; the D is unclear. This CDR3 region has 14 residues. Germline loops: CDR1 SGHRS, CDR2 YFSETQ. V lost 1 base and J lost 3, with 10 bases in between.

The chain recombines TRBV3-1 (or the pseudogene TRBV3-2) with TRBJ1-3; D call uncertain. The CDR3 has 13 residues. The germline V and J ends were trimmed by 2 bases and 4 bases, with 6 bases remaining between them. Germline CDR1 is LGHDT and CDR2 is YNNKEL (reference sequence). CDR3: CASSQISGNTIYF. The CDR3 region has the DNA TGTGCCAGCAGCCAAATCTCCGGAAACACCATATATTTT.